One and the same sample provided the 17 T cell receptor beta chains below, sequenced in a study of T cells in Graves' hyperthyroidism and ophthalmopathy. Authors of the study amplified TCR beta CDR3 regions from RNA transcripts. First-round RT-PCR of the TCR CDR3 relied on the HTBI primer set. One entry per CDR3 protein results from TCRdb running MiXCR on the multiplex PCR reads. The sample yields more than 250,000 distinct CDR3 sequences, approximately 14% seen once. Sequencing was carried out using blood. The receptors stem from a woman in her forties or fifties with Graves' hyperthyroidism that later progressed to Graves' ophthalmopathy.

The table lists this clonotype with many counts. The CDR3 here is CASTPDSLNTEAFF. In DNA form, the CDR3 reads TGTGCCAGTACTCCCGACAGTCTGAACACTGAAGCTTTCTTT. The V gene is TRBV19, the J gene TRBJ1-1; D is possibly TRBD1 (5 bases). CDR1 LNHDA and CDR2 SQIVND come from the germline V gene (reference sequence). V gave up 7 bases and J gave up 0 bases, with 12 bases separating them. The CDR3 runs to 14 residues.

This clonotype came up many times. CDR3 amino acids: CSAPGELHRAEAFF. The DNA of the CDR3 is TGCAGTGCCCCCGGCGAACTCCATCGGGCTGAAGCTTTCTTT. The chain joins TRBV20-1 to TRBJ1-1; D gene unclear. The CDR3 has 14 amino acids. Trimming took 6 bases from V and 6 from J, leaving 20 bases between them. CDR1 and CDR2 (germline): DFQATT, SNEGSKA (reference sequence).

This clonotype was picked up a small number of times. This chain uses TRBV12-3 or TRBV12-4 with TRBJ2-1, with D hard to call. With 3 bases removed from V and 0 bases from J, the gap between germline ends came to 15 bases. The CDR3 is 17 residues long. The CDR3 here is CASSLGGQTSSYNEQFF. In nucleotides, the CDR3 is TGTGCCAGCAGTTTGGGCGGCCAGACGAGCTCCTACAATGAGCAGTTCTTC.

The CDR3, as DNA: TGCAGTGCCGGGGAGGCAGGGGTAGAGACCCAGTACTTC. This sequence encodes CSAGEAGVETQYF. The V gene is TRBV20-1, the J gene TRBJ2-5; D is tentatively TRBD1 or TRBD2 (6 bases each). The CDR3 has 13 amino acids. The V end was cut by 6 bases, the J end by 4 bases, with 15 bases between. Per germline, CDR1 DFQATT and CDR2 SNEGSKA (reference sequence).

The CDR3 spells CSAGGPQRAFF. CDR3 sequence (DNA): TGCAGTGCGGGGGGCCCACAGCGAGCTTTCTTT. The V and J genes are TRBV20-1 and TRBJ1-1; a possible D gene is TRBD1 (6 bases). The CDR3 extends over 11 amino acids. The V gene's germline CDR1 is DFQATT and CDR2 SNEGSKA (reference sequence). V lost 6 bases and J lost 10, with 15 bases in between.

The chain links TRBV5-1 to TRBJ2-7; no definite D call. Trimming left V 1 base short and J 2 bases short, with 13 bases between. This CDR3 contains 15 residues. Germline V gene sequence: CDR1 SGHRS, CDR2 YFSETQ. The CDR3 coding sequence is TGCGCCAGCAGCTTGACGGGCGCTTACCCCTACGAGCAGTACTTC. Translated: CASSLTGAYPYEQYF.

In its sample, this clonotype was seen many times. V gene TRBV28 combines with J gene TRBJ2-1; TRBD1 matches at 7 bases. V lost 7 bases to trimming and J lost 0 bases; unmatched junction nucleotides: 6. This CDR3 has 15 residues. Germline-derived CDR1 and CDR2 are MDHEN and SYDVKM. CDR3 coding DNA: TGTGCCAGCACCAACCCAGGGGGCTCCTACAATGAGCAGTTCTTC. It codes for CASTNPGGSYNEQFF.

Only a few counts were recorded for this clonotype. The chain has TRBV5-1 and TRBJ2-7, with 10 positions matching TRBD1. Trimming removed 3 bases from V and 6 bases from J; junction bases left unmatched: 9. Germline V gene sequence: CDR1 SGHRS, CDR2 YFSETQ. The CDR3 has 15 amino acids. The CDR3 loop is CASSSTGGVISEQYF. In DNA, the CDR3 is TGCGCCAGCAGCTCGACAGGGGGCGTAATCAGCGAGCAGTACTTC.

The chain is built from TRBV29-1 and TRBJ1-2, with unresolved D. Germline V lookup: CDR1 SQVTM, CDR2 ANQGSEA. The CDR3 is 9 amino acids. V lost 6 bases to trimming and J lost 2 bases, with 1 base between them. CDR3 nucleotides: TGCAGCGTAAACTATGGCTACACCTTC. Translating gives CSVNYGYTF.

This clonotype has at least ten counts. The J gene is TRBJ1-1, the V gene TRBV3-1, with D hard to call. Germline CDR1 is LGHDT and CDR2 is YNNKEL (reference sequence). The V gene lost 4 bases and the J gene lost 0 bases, with 12 bases spanning the gap. The CDR3 runs 15 residues. The CDR3 sequence: CASSLGRLMNTEAFF. As DNA, the CDR3 is TGTGCCAGCAGCCTCGGACGGCTTATGAACACTGAAGCTTTCTTT.

In its sample, this clonotype was seen many times. The chain has TRBV28 and TRBJ2-7; 7 nucleotides line up with TRBD1. Per germline, CDR1 MDHEN and CDR2 SYDVKM. V lost 5 bases and J lost 1; bases outside the gene matches: 11. This CDR3 contains 16 residues. CDR3 in DNA: TGTGCCAGCAGTGCTATAGACAGGGCGAGTTCCTACGAGCAGTACTTC. Its protein product is CASSAIDRASSYEQYF.

This chain links TRBV27 with TRBJ2-1, with 7 bases aligning to TRBD2. Trimming removed 5 bases from V and 9 bases from J; junction bases left unmatched: 7. The CDR3 loop spans 13 amino acids. Germline CDR1 reads MNHEY; CDR2 reads SMNVEV (reference sequence). The CDR3 protein is CASSRGVLGEQFF. CDR3 bases: TGTGCCAGCAGTCGGGGGGTCCTGGGTGAGCAGTTCTTC.

Many counts were recorded for this clonotype. The rearrangement uses TRBV11-2 and TRBJ2-7, with D possibly TRBD2 on 5 matching bases. The V end was cut by 1 base, the J end by 7 bases, with 17 bases between. The CDR3 spans 15 residues. Germline CDR1 and CDR2: SGHAT and FQNNGV. CDR3 loop: CASSLVAGTTGEQYF. CDR3 coding DNA: TGTGCCAGCAGCTTAGTGGCAGGTACCACGGGGGAGCAGTACTTC.

The chain uses TRBV24-1 and TRBJ1-4; maybe TRBD1 (5 bases). The CDR3 contains 14 residues. In germline, CDR1 is KGHDR, CDR2 SFDVKD. V lost 4 bases, J lost 8 bases, and 13 bases lay in between. The CDR3 DNA reads as TGTGCCACCAGTGACCGTAGTTCAGGGGAAAAACTGTTTTTT. It yields the protein CATSDRSSGEKLFF.

This clonotype showed up just a few times. The V call is TRBV4-1, the J call TRBJ2-3; 9 positions agree with TRBD2. V gave up 3 bases and J gave up 3 bases; unmatched junction bases: 10. This CDR3 has 17 amino acids. The germline gives CDR1 MGHRA, CDR2 YSYEKL. The CDR3 loop is CASSQGSGTSTTDTQYF. For the CDR3, the DNA is TGCGCCAGCAGCCAGGGCTCCGGGACTAGCACGACAGATACGCAGTATTTT.

This clonotype has ten or more counts. The CDR3: CASSLEGEEAFF. In nucleotides, the CDR3 is TGTGCCAGCAGTTTGGAAGGAGAAGAAGCTTTCTTT. The J gene is TRBJ1-1, the V gene TRBV2; D remains unclear. Germline V gives CDR1 SNHLY, CDR2 FYNNEI. This CDR3 spans 12 amino acids. Trimming took off 5 bases at V and 8 bases at J, with 12 bases between the two ends. The full variable domain, its missing parts supplied by reference TRBV2 and TRBJ1-1, is EPEVTQTPSHQVTQMGQEVILRCVPISNHLYFYWYRQILGQKVEFLVSFYNNEISEKSEIFDDQFSVERPDGSNFTLKIRSTKLEDSAMYFCASSLEGEEAFFGQGTRLTVV.

This clonotype came up many times. This sequence joins TRBV29-1 and TRBJ1-1; 11 nucleotides line up with TRBD1. The CDR3 runs to 14 residues. Germline V gene data show CDR1 as SQVTM and CDR2 as ANQGSEA. V trimming: 6 bases; J trimming: 4 bases; junction bases outside the gene matches: 7. CDR3 protein: CSVITGTGGTEAFF. The CDR3 bases are TGCAGCGTAATTACCGGGACAGGGGGCACTGAAGCTTTCTTT.